What follows is one T cell receptor beta chain and its context. Its antigen remains unknown. The template was total RNA from unfractionated whole blood. The record originates from a study of human T cells and chemical hapten exposure. Unique molecular identifiers were attached to individual cDNA molecules during library preparation. As handled by the study authors: Sampled TCR counts reached a median of 95,638 per sample, with values ranging from about 23,224 to 700,000. One entry per CDR3 protein results from TCRdb running MiXCR on the 5' RACE reads. The V and J calls and clone size come from TCRdb's table, not from the authors' own analysis. The table lists about 81,000 distinct CDR3 sequences, roughly 8.4% of them singletons, with around 2.3% in the top ten. Study-level findings and limits: TCRs at a frequency above 1 in 1000 stayed unchanged with DPC sensitization.

V gave up 6 bases and J gave up 0 bases; unmatched junction bases: 9. This CDR3 comprises 17 residues. This TCR derives from a male donor in good health. The chain carries TRBV12-3 or TRBV12-4 and TRBJ2-3; 10 bases align to TRBD2. In DNA, the CDR3 is TGTGCCAGCAGCGGTGAGCGGGGGGGCCCTAGCACAGATACGCAGTATTTT. This encodes CASSGERGGPSTDTQYF.